This record concerns one TCR beta chain sequence. V shed 4 bases and J 9 bases; nucleotides not matched to a gene: 21. Germline CDR1 is SGHRS and CDR2 is YFSETQ. The CDR3 runs to 19 residues. One entry per CDR3 protein, called by TCRdb with MiXCR from the reads. Of roughly 760,000 distinct CDR3 sequences detected, under 40% appear once; the ten largest clones hold around 2.8%. This specimen comes from a study of T cell repertoires in cytomegalovirus infection. Sequencing used PBMCs. This sequence originates from a human donor in good health (CMV status not recorded). Some clones in this sample may be carry-over from other donors' samples. The rearrangement uses TRBV5-1 and TRBJ2-4, with 11 bases lining up with TRBD2. CDR3 coding DNA: TGCGCCAGCAGCCCTGGGACAGTTCCGCGACTAGCGGGGCAGGGCATTCAGTACTTC. This codes for CASSPGTVPRLAGQGIQYF. Complete variable domain (other parts from reference TRBV5-1 and TRBJ2-4): KAGVTQTPRYLIKTRGQQVTLSCSPISGHRSVSWYQQTPGQGLQFLFEYFSETQRNKGNFPGRFSGRQFSNSRSEMNVSTLELGDSALYLCASSPGTVPRLAGQGIQYFGAGTRLSVL.